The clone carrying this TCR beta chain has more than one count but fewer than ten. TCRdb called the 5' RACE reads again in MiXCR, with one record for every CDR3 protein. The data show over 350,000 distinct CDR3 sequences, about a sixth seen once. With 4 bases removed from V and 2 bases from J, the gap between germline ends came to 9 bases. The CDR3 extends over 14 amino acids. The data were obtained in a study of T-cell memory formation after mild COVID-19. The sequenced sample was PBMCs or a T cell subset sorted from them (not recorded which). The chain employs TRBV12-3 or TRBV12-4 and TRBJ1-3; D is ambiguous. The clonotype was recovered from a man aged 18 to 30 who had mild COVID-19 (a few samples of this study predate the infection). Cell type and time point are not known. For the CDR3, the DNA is TGTGCCAGCAGTTATCTGGAGGCTGGAAACACCATATATTTT. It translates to CASSYLEAGNTIYF.